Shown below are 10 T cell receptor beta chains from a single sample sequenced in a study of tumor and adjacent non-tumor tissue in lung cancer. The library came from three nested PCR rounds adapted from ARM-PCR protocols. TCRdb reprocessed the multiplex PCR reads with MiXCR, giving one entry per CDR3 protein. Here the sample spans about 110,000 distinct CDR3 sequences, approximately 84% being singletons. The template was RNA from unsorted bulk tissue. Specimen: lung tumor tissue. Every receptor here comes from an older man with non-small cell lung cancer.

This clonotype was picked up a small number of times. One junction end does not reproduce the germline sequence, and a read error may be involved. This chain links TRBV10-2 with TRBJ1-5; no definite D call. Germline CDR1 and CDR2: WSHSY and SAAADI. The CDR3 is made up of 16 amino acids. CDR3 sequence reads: CAGKTDMGGSNRPQHF. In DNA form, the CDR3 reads TGCGCCGGGAAAACCGACATGGGTGGTAGCAATCGGCCCCAGCATTTT.

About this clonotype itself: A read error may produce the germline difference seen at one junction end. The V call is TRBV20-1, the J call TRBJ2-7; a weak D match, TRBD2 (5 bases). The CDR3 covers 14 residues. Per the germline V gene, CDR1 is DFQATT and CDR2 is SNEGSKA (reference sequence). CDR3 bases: TGCAGTGCTAGGATCCCTGGGAGCCCCTACGAGCAGTATTTC. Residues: CSARIPGSPYEQYF.

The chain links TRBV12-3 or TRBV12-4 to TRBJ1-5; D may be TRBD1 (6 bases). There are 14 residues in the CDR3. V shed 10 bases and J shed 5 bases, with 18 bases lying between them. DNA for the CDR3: TGTGCCAACAATGGACACAGGGAAGATCAGCCCCAGCATTTT. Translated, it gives CANNGHREDQPQHF.

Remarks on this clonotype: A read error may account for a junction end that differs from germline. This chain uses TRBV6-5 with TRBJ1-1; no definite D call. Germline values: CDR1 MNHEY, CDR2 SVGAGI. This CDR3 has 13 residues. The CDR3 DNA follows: TGTGGCAGCAGTAGGAGATTGAACACTGAAGCTTTCTTT. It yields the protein CGSSRRLNTEAFF.

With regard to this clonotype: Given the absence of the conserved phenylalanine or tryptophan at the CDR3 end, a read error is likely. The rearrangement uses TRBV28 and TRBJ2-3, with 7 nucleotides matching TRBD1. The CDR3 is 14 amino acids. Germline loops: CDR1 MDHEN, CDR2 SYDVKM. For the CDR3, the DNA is TGTGCCAGCAGTTCTCGGGACAGAACAGATAGGCAGTATATT. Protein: CASSSRDRTDRQYI.

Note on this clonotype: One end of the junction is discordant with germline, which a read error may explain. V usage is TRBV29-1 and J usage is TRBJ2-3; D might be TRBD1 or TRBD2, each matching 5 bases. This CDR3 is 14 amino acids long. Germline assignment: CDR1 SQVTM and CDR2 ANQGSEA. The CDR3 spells CSARREFGTGTQYF. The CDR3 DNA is TGCAGCGCTAGACGGGAATTCGGCACAGGTACGCAGTATTTT.

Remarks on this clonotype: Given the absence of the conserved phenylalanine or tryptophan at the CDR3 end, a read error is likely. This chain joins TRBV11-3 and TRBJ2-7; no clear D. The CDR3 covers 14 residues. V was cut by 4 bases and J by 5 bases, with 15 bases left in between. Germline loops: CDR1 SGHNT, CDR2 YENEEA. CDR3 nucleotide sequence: TGTGCCAGCAGCTCAATGACTGGAGCCCACGAGCAGTACTTA. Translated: CASSSMTGAHEQYL.

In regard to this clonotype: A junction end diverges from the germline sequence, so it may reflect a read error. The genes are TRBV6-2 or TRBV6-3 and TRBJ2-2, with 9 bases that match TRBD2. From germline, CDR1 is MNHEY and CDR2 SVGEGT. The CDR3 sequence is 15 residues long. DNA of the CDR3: TGTGCCAGCGAGGCTAGCGGGACTTACACCGGGGAACTGTATTTT. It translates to CASEASGTYTGELYF.

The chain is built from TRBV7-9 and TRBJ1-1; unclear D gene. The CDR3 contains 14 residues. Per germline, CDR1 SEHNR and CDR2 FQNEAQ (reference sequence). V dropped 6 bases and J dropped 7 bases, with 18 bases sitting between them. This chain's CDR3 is CASRFSIVDDEAFF. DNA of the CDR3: TGTGCCAGCAGATTTAGTATCGTGGACGATGAAGCTTTCTTT.

CDR3 DNA: TGTGCCAATAGTTTGGTAGGGATACCTTTAGTATGGGAGCAGTACTTC. Translating gives CANSLVGIPLVWEQYF. The V and J genes are TRBV28 and TRBJ2-7; D unresolved. This CDR3 region has 16 residues. Per germline, CDR1 MDHEN and CDR2 SYDVKM. Trimming cost V 10 bases and J 7 bases, with 29 bases left between them. Full variable domain (rest looked up from reference TRBV28 and TRBJ2-7): DVKVTQSSRYLVKRTGEKVFLECVQDMDHENMFWYRQDPGLGLRLIYFSYDVKMKEKGDIPEGYSVSREKKERFSLILESASTNQTSMYLCANSLVGIPLVWEQYFGPGTRLTVT.